This TCR beta chain was captured by sequencing in a study of identical twins (dated by TCRdb to about 2016). General notes on the study: TCR alpha and beta repertoires from monozygotic twins, unrelated adults of various ages and cord blood were deep-sequenced to test whether fetal clonotypes persist. Replicate twin experiments were performed at different times using different library preparation protocols to rule out contamination.

The library was made by 5' RACE. Sequenced on an Illumina HiSeq 2000. Template switching added a universal primer binding site, and the final cDNA carried a unique molecular identifier that allowed TCR cDNA molecules to be counted accurately. First-strand cDNA for TCR alpha and beta chains was synthesized from specific primers in the conserved constant-segment region. Each cDNA library was double barcoded, with a SMART-Mk sample barcode plus Illumina barcodes, to control for contamination. TruSeq adapter sequences, together with Illumina sample barcodes, were added in two successive PCR steps. The Illumina HiSeq platform was used with custom primers to sequence TCR alpha and beta cDNA libraries. As for the original processing: MiGEC was used to process raw reads and extract unique molecular identifiers, and MiXCR was used to find CDR3 positions. Recombination models were inferred per individual with the repgenHMM and IGoR tools using an EM algorithm. Shared clonotype analysis was performed with the tcR package in R, normalizing sharing by the product of cloneset sizes. To study raw recombination free of thymic and clonal selection effects, out-of-frame nonproductive sequences were analyzed. In TCRdb, the public reads were trimmed at Q25 with fastp and aligned with MiXCR, with productive beta chains retained. All rows with the same CDR3 protein become a single entry with the most common DNA and genes. The authors' filters were not applied to this entry. The sample has 310,000 or so distinct CDR3 sequences on record, under 9.5% of them singletons. The ten largest account for about 2.1% of the sample.

Only healthy Caucasian donors were included. Three pairs of female monozygotic twins, all aged roughly 18 to 29 years, were included in the twin cohort. Using Miltenyi CD45RO+ enrichment and human naive T-cell isolation kits, memory (CD45RO+) and naive T cells were isolated from PBMC. CDR1 DFQATT and CDR2 SNEGSKA were looked up in the germline V gene (reference sequence). Including the terminal cysteine and phenylalanine, the CDR3 comprises 16 residues. On this clonotype itself: Its antigen remains unidentified. The limits of the CDR3 on the DNA are not certain, so only TCRdb's listed CDR3 is given.

Study-wide conclusions, independent of this receptor: Recombination models systematically underestimated out-of-frame TCR alpha sharing in monozygotic twins but agreed with sharing between unrelated individuals. Fewer insertions were carried by abundant cord blood beta clonotypes; a weaker similar trend was observed in young adult naive repertoires, while no such trend was observed in memory repertoires. Invariant T cells such as MAIT and iNKT could partly confound zero-insertion analyses, although diverse VJ usage argued against such confounding for most clonotypes. Because the same donors could not be followed over many years, conclusions were based on cross-sectional statistical analysis. Out-of-frame TCR alpha sequences shared between twins showed an excess of low generation-probability sequences compared with coincidental sharing between unrelated individuals. Excess twin sharing in beta out-of-frame sequences was weaker because fewer shared sequences lowered the signal-to-noise ratio.

These data also featured in a second study, about yellow fever vaccine responses in identical twins. Per the second study: The authors reported that the T cell response to vaccination in identical twins appeared partly convergent and partly personalized. In the study, vaccine-responding T cell clones were precisely tracked in identical twins.

The receptor was derived from a young woman in good health. Sequenced sample: memory (CD45RO+) T cells sorted from blood. What this sample's cell subset or site label stands for: CD45RO+ enriched T cells. Here the chain combines TRBV20-1 and TRBJ2-3; TRBD2 is taken as the D call from the table, unchecked against the DNA. The CDR3: CCAWSRTSGHTDTQYF.